These 10 T cell receptor beta chains were all obtained from the same sample, sequenced in a study of T cells in Graves' hyperthyroidism and ophthalmopathy. The CDR3 regions of TCR beta were amplified from RNA transcripts. Researchers ran a first-round RT-PCR on the TCR CDR3 using the HTBI primer set. In TCRdb, the multiplex PCR reads were re-called with MiXCR into one record per CDR3 protein. The sample contains about 210,000 distinct CDR3 sequences, 17% of which appear only once. Sequenced sample: blood. The receptor set was obtained from a man aged 45-60 years with Graves' hyperthyroidism.

This clonotype was detected many times. The rearrangement uses TRBV3-1 and TRBJ2-3; D tentatively fits TRBD1 or TRBD2 (5 bases each). The germline CDR1 and CDR2 sequences are LGHDT and YNNKEL (reference sequence). The CDR3 runs to 16 residues. The V gene lost 1 base and the J gene lost 0 bases, with 11 bases spanning the gap. The CDR3 reads CASSQGGRPSTDTQYF. Written as DNA, the CDR3 is TGTGCCAGCAGCCAAGGGGGACGGCCGAGCACAGATACGCAGTATTTT.

This clonotype was picked up one time. The rearrangement uses TRBV4-1 and TRBJ2-5; D ambiguous. V gave up 1 base and J gave up 0 bases, with 9 bases separating them. This CDR3 is 15 amino acids long. The germline V gene encodes CDR1 MGHRA and CDR2 YSYEKL. The CDR3 sequence is CASSQVSTDQETQYF. CDR3 bases: TGCGCCAGCAGCCAAGTATCTACAGACCAAGAGACCCAGTACTTC.

This clonotype was observed at least ten times. The rearrangement links TRBV7-2 to TRBJ1-1; D ambiguous. In germline, CDR1 is SGHTA, CDR2 FQGNSA. Trimming left V 2 bases short and J 0 bases short, with 10 bases between. The CDR3 loop spans 15 amino acids. CDR3 amino acids: CASSLLGRLNTEAFF. CDR3 sequence (DNA): TGTGCCAGCAGCTTATTAGGCAGGCTGAACACTGAAGCTTTCTTT.

V gene TRBV24-1 combines with J gene TRBJ2-1, with 11 bases fitting TRBD2. The CDR3 spans 16 residues. Germline V gene data show CDR1 as KGHDR and CDR2 as SFDVKD. The V segment lost 4 bases and the J segment 9 bases; nucleotides outside the gene matches: 10. CDR3 nucleotides: TGTGCCACCAGTGACCCACTAGCGGGAGTACTTAGTGAGCAGTTCTTC. Protein: CATSDPLAGVLSEQFF.

This clonotype appeared many times. The gene calls are TRBV28 and TRBJ1-1; 7 positions match TRBD1. The germline gives CDR1 MDHEN, CDR2 SYDVKM. CDR3 length equals 16 residues. The J segment lost 1 base and the V segment lost 8 bases, leaving 13 bases of the junction unmatched. CDR3 DNA: TGTGCCAGCCCTCCTTTACAGGGGCGGGCGAACACTGAAGCTTTCTTT. This codes for CASPPLQGRANTEAFF.

This clonotype showed up many times. The J gene is TRBJ1-1, the V gene TRBV28; 8 bases are a match to TRBD1. J gave up 8 bases and V 5 bases, and 13 bases lay outside the gene matches. Germline V CDR1 and CDR2: MDHEN, SYDVKM. The CDR3 length is 15 residues. The CDR3 DNA follows: TGTGCCAGCAGTAATCTTCGACAGGGGTCGATAGAAGCTTTCTTT. It is translated as CASSNLRQGSIEAFF.

This chain connects TRBV20-1 to TRBJ1-6; 12 positions agree with TRBD1. CDR1 is DFQATT, CDR2 SNEGSKA, per germline (reference sequence). V was pared by 0 bases and J by 3 bases, with 9 bases of the junction left unmatched. CDR3 size: 19 residues. CDR3 region: CSARDIIGTGGFYNSPLHF. In nucleotides, the CDR3 is TGCAGTGCTAGAGATATCATTGGGACAGGGGGCTTCTATAATTCACCCCTCCACTTT.

This clonotype was seen at least ten times. The V gene is TRBV28, the J gene TRBJ2-5, with TRBD2 matching over 10 bases. Germline V gene sequence: CDR1 MDHEN, CDR2 SYDVKM. J was trimmed by 0 bases and V by 9 bases; bases with no gene match: 7. CDR3 length: 15 residues. CDR3 sequence (DNA): TGTGCCAGGATACGGACTAGCGGATACCAAGAGACCCAGTACTTC. Amino acids: CARIRTSGYQETQYF.

The table lists this clonotype with many counts. The chain recombines TRBV2 with TRBJ2-3; 12 positions agree with TRBD2. The CDR3 consists of 19 residues. V shed 7 bases and J 0 bases; nucleotides not matched to a gene: 14. Looked up from germline, CDR1 is SNHLY and CDR2 is FYNNEI. CDR3 region: CASNYRTSGTLSSTDTQYF. As DNA, the CDR3 is TGTGCCAGCAACTATCGGACTAGCGGGACCTTATCTAGCACAGATACGCAGTATTTT.

There are a few counts of this clonotype. J is TRBJ1-1 and V is TRBV4-2; TRBD1 matches 8 bases. The CDR3 is 16 residues long. Trimming at V came to 1 base and at J to 5 bases, leaving 9 bases not matched to a gene. Germline assignment: CDR1 LGHNA and CDR2 YNFKEQ. The CDR3: CASSQAPTGDDTEAFF. As DNA, the CDR3 is TGTGCCAGCAGCCAAGCCCCGACAGGGGATGATACTGAAGCTTTCTTT.